The 8 T cell receptor beta chains below come from one sample, sequenced in a study of T cell responses to AZD1222 COVID-19 vaccine. Produced via immunoSEQ multiplex PCR; TCRdb's table is partial and in-frame only. The repertoire holds approximately 140,000 clones, approximately 94% seen once, with around 5.4% in the top ten. The material was peripheral blood, obtained on day 0 of AZD1222 vaccination. These receptors came from an adult in good health.

This CDR3 reads CASSHLSGGRSTDTQYF. In nucleotides, the CDR3 is TGTGCCAGCAGCCACCTTAGCGGGGGCCGAAGCACAGATACGCAGTATTTT. The chain carries TRBV7-2 and TRBJ2-3; 9 nucleotides line up with TRBD2. This CDR3 region has 17 residues. V was clipped by 5 bases and J by 0 bases; unmatched bases: 9. Germline V gene sequence: CDR1 SGHTA, CDR2 FQGNSA.

In this sample, this clone turned up once. The chain combines TRBV27 with TRBJ2-2; TRBD1 might be the D (5 bases). The CDR3 contains 14 residues. The germline V and J ends were trimmed by 5 bases and 4 bases, with 11 bases remaining between them. Germline CDR1 MNHEY, CDR2 SMNVEV (reference sequence). The CDR3 DNA sequence: TGTGCCAGCAGTCAAGGGGTTATCACCGGGGAGCTGTTTTTT. Translating gives CASSQGVITGELFF.

The chain carries TRBV7-6 and TRBJ1-2; the D gene is possibly TRBD1 (5 bases). Per germline, CDR1 SGHVS and CDR2 FNYEAQ. V dropped 4 bases and J dropped 6 bases, with 18 bases sitting between them. The CDR3 has 15 residues. CDR3 loop: CASSSSEGRGDGYTF. The CDR3 DNA reads TGTGCCAGCAGCTCCAGCGAGGGAAGGGGTGATGGCTACACCTTC.

Turning to this clone: The junction shows a germline mismatch at one end, possibly a read error. The rearrangement uses TRBV6-5 and TRBJ1-1; the D gene is possibly TRBD1 (6 bases). CDR3 size: 15 residues. The germline V gene encodes CDR1 MNHEY and CDR2 SVGAGI. The CDR3 sequence is CASRYYGGANTEAFF. The CDR3 DNA is TGTGCCAGCAGGTACTACGGGGGGGCGAACACTGAAGCTTTCTTT.

The V gene is TRBV5-1, the J gene TRBJ2-3; TRBD2 matches 8 bases. Germline V lookup: CDR1 SGHRS, CDR2 YFSETQ. CDR3 size: 14 residues. Trimming at V came to 6 bases and at J to 2 bases, leaving 5 bases not matched to a gene. The CDR3 DNA is TGCGCCAGCAAGAGCGGGGGAAACACAGATACGCAGTATTTT. This sequence encodes CASKSGGNTDTQYF.

The CDR3: CASSTGQSRTYGYTF. In nucleotides, the CDR3 is TGTGCCAGCAGCACGGGACAGTCCAGGACATATGGCTACACCTTC. V is TRBV6-5 and J is TRBJ1-2, with TRBD1 identical over 7 bases. CDR3 size: 15 residues. Germline CDR1 MNHEY, CDR2 SVGAGI. The ends lost 6 bases at V and 5 bases at J; junction bases unmatched: 12.

V and J are TRBV4-1 and TRBJ2-1; tentative D call: TRBD2 (6 bases). CDR1 is MGHRA, CDR2 YSYEKL, per germline. V shed 1 base and J shed 8 bases, with 15 bases lying between them. The CDR3 runs 15 residues. The CDR3 DNA is TGCGCCAGCAGCCAAGGGGTCCGGGAGTACGATGAGCAGTTCTTC. Translating it yields CASSQGVREYDEQFF.

This clone was counted only a few times. This chain joins TRBV25-1 and TRBJ1-1; possibly TRBD1 for D (6 bases). CDR3 size: 13 residues. Between the trimmed V and J ends, which lost 8 bases and 3 bases, there was a span of 13 bases. Germline loops: CDR1 MGHDK, CDR2 SYGVNS. The CDR3 region has the DNA TGTGCCAGCTCGCCTAGGGGGGACACTGAAGCTTTCTTT. Its translation: CASSPRGDTEAFF.